Given below is one T cell receptor beta chain in context. The source of the sample is a study of cytomegalovirus exposure and HLA in healthy donors. Primers for the PCR totalled 60 Vbeta and 13 Jbeta. Clones were sequenced by immunoSEQ multiplex PCR, and TCRdb holds only the in-frame ones, with some missing. Found here are some 97,000 clones, around 80% of them singletons; the top ten hold about 4%. V lost 4 bases, J lost 6 bases, and 6 bases stayed unmatched. CDR3 length equals 14 residues. The germline V gene encodes CDR1 SGHRS and CDR2 YFSETQ. This chain joins TRBV5-1 and TRBJ2-2, with TRBD1 matching 7 bases. The receptor comes from a female donor in good health and CMV-seropositive. The sequenced sample was PBMCs. CDR3 sequence reads: CASSPDRVPGELFF. The DNA for the CDR3 is TGCGCCAGCAGCCCTGACAGGGTCCCCGGGGAGCTGTTTTTT.